The following is a T cell receptor beta chain sequence with its context. This clone is a singleton in its sample. No cognate antigen has been identified for it. No much larger clonotype is one base removed from it; base qualities were not supplied. The germline V gene encodes CDR1 MGHRA and CDR2 YSYEKL. From the cysteine through the phenylalanine, the CDR3 covers 16 amino acids. Left in the record is the CDR3 DNA by itself, 48 bases read in frame from the first base. The V end loses 0 bases and the J end loses 3 bases, and a stretch of 13 bases separates them. Separate from the roughly 700-subject first cohort, the validation cohort of 120 subjects was the group to which the donors belonged. These data originate in a study of cytomegalovirus exposure and HLA in healthy donors (dated by TCRdb to the late 2010s). With regard to the full study: According to a later analysis, one platform produced both the roughly 120 validation repertoires and the 666 repertoires of the first cohort. The study combined high-throughput TCR immunosequencing, statistical association of individual TCRs with disease status, and machine learning to predict cytomegalovirus infection status. In addition to the first cohort of 666 subjects, a separate validation cohort of around 110 different subjects was used. The study aimed to test whether signatures of past pathogen exposure could be identified by cataloging public T cell receptors.

Results the study describes overall, beyond this receptor: In vitro tests confirmed that a few of the cytomegalovirus-associated TCR beta chains recognize cytomegalovirus antigens. In both the original and validation cohorts, the classifier was reported to diagnose cytomegalovirus status with high specificity and sensitivity. Most TCR sequences were observed very rarely across donors, whereas some public TCRs were present in many individuals. Of the cluster scores, around 95% were above 0 in a later analysis, which found that TCRs clustered in the first cohort also tended to co-occur in the 95 to 150 validation repertoires. All 120 or so repertoires were used to score co-occurrence in the validation cohort in a later analysis, because that analysis had no HLA typing for the cohort. The authors suggested that the approach could potentially be generalized to other disease states and immunological phenotypes. The study listed 164 TCR beta chains as associated with cytomegalovirus.

Library generation was performed with the immunoSEQ multiplex PCR assay. The original pipeline was this. To diagnose cytomegalovirus status from the catalog of TCR beta chain sequences, a statistical classification framework was built. Not all clones reach the TCRdb copy of this immuneACCESS table, which keeps in-frame sequences only. Checked studies attribute under half of the gap to unresolved V genes and leave the rest unexplained. V and J calls plus clone size are reproduced from that table; the DNA served to infer D and trimming. For this sample there are 250,000 to 400,000 clones; over 75% appear just once. The ten top clones hold around 0.96% of the sample.

The chain links TRBV4-1 with TRBJ2-3, with TRBD2 as a weak D call on 6 bases. The receptor's source is a man aged 25 to 40 in good health and CMV-seronegative. The material sequenced was PBMCs. The sequenced DNA: TGCGCCAGCAGCCAAGATTCGGGGGACGGAACAGATACGCAGTATTTT. Translation gives CASSQDSGDGTDTQYF.